Sequencing of this T cell receptor (beta chain) was carried out in a study of OX40 agonist ivuxolimab in advanced cancers. Overall study context: Dose-escalation subjects each had hepatocellular carcinoma, melanoma, renal cell or head and neck cancer. Study outcomes and limitations: The study did not work out the antigen specificity of the expanded peripheral T cells. Fewer expanded clones were found on average in CD4+ than in CD8+ T cells.

The method was immunoSEQ multiplex PCR; TCRdb's version includes in-frame clones alone and lacks a portion of them. Counted here are just under 85,000 clones, roughly 84% occurring once; the ten biggest clones make up around 7.5%. Points on this clone: Antigen: not known.

The junction had 11 bases not matched to a gene; V was cut back by 1 base and J by 0 bases. CDR1 is MGHRA and CDR2 is YSYEKL in the germline V gene. The CDR3 consists of 19 residues. The specimen was CD4+ or CD8+ T cells sorted from blood, collected in a trial of the OX40 agonist ivuxolimab. The receptor was derived from an adult with an advanced solid tumor such as melanoma, head and neck, liver or kidney cancer. The chain couples TRBV4-1 to TRBJ2-1, with 8 bases that match TRBD2. The CDR3 loop is CASSQGLAGFLSSYNEQFF. The CDR3 region has the DNA TGCGCCAGCAGCCAAGGTCTAGCGGGCTTCTTGAGCTCCTACAATGAGCAGTTCTTC.